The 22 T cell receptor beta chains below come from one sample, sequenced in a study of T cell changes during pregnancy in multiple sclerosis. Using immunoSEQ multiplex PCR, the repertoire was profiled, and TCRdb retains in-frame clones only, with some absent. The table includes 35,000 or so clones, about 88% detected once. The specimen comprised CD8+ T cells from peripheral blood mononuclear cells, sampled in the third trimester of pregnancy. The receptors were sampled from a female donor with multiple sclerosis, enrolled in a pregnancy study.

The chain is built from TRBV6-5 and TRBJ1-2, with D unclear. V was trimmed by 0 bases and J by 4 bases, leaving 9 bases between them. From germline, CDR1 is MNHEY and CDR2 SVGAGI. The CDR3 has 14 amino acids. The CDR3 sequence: CASSYSRSSYGYTF. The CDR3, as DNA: TGTGCCAGCAGTTACTCGAGGAGTTCCTATGGCTACACCTTC.

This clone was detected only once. CDR3 protein: CASRDSRGQTEAFF. Here the CDR3 DNA reads TGTGCCAGCAGAGACTCCAGGGGGCAAACTGAAGCTTTCTTT. This rearrangement joins TRBV7-9 to TRBJ1-1; 8 nucleotides align to TRBD1. The CDR3 loop spans 14 amino acids. Germline-derived CDR1 and CDR2 are SEHNR and FQNEAQ (reference sequence). The J segment lost 5 bases and the V segment lost 6 bases, leaving 8 bases of the junction unmatched.

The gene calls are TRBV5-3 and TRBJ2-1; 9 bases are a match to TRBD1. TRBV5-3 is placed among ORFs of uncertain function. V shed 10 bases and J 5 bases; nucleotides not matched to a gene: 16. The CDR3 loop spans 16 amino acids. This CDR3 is CAATGTGLTRDNEQFF. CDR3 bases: TGTGCCGCAACCGGGACAGGGCTGACTCGGGACAATGAGCAGTTCTTC.

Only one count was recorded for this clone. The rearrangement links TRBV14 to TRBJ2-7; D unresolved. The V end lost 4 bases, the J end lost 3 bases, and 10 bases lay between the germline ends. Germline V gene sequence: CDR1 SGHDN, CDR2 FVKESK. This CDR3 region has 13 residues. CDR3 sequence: CASSPTSFYEQYF. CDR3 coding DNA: TGTGCCAGCAGCCCCACTTCCTTCTACGAGCAGTACTTC.

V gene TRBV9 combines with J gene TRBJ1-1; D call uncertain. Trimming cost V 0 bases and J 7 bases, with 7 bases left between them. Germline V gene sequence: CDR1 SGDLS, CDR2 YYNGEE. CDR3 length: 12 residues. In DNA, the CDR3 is TGTGCCAGCAGCGTAGAGCCAGGTGAAGCTTTCTTT. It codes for CASSVEPGEAFF. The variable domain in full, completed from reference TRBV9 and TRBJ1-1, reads DSGVTQTPKHLITATGQRVTLRCSPRSGDLSVYWYQQSLDQGLQFLIQYYNGEERAKGNILERFSAQQFPDLHSELNLSSLELGDSALYFCASSVEPGEAFFGQGTRLTVV.

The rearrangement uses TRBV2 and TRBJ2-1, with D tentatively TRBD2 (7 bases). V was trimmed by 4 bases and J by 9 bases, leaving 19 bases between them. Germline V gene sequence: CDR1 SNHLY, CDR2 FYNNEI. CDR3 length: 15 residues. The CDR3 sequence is CASSGGLAVVFEQFF. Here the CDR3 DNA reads TGTGCCAGCAGTGGGGGGCTAGCGGTCGTTTTTGAGCAGTTCTTC.

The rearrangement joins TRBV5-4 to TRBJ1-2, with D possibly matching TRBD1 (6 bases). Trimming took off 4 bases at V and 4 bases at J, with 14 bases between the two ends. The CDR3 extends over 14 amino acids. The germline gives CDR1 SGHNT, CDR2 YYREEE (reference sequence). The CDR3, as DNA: TGTGCCAGCAGCCCTACCCCGGACAGCTATGGCTACACCTTC. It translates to CASSPTPDSYGYTF.

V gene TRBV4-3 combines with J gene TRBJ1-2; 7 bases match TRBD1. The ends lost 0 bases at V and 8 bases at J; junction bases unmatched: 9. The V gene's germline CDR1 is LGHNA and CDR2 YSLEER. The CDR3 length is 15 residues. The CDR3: CASSQDVGQGEGYTF. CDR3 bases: TGCGCCAGCAGCCAAGATGTGGGGCAGGGGGAAGGCTACACCTTC.

The CDR3 spells CASSVGAGGRSVQDEQFF. For the CDR3, the DNA is TGTGCCAGCAGCGTAGGAGCGGGGGGGAGGAGCGTTCAGGATGAGCAGTTCTTC. This chain connects TRBV9 to TRBJ2-1; 10 bases fit TRBD2. The junction had 14 bases not matched to a gene; V was cut back by 0 bases and J by 8 bases. Germline V gene sequence: CDR1 SGDLS, CDR2 YYNGEE. This CDR3 spans 18 amino acids.

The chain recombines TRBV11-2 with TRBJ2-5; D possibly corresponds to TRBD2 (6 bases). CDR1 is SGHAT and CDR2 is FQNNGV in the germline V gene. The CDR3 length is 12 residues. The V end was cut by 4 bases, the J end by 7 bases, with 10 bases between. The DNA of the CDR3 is TGTGCCAGCAGCTCTGGCGGGGTGACCCAGTACTTC. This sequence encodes CASSSGGVTQYF.

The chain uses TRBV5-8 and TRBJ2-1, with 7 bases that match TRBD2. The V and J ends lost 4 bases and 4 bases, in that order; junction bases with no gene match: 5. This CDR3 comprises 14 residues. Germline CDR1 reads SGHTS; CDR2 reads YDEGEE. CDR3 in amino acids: CASSPRGRYNEQFF. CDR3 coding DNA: TGTGCCAGCAGCCCCCGCGGGAGATACAATGAGCAGTTCTTC.

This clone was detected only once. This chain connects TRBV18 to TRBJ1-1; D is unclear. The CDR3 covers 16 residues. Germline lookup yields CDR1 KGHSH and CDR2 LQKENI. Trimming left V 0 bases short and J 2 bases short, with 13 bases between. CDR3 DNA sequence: TGTGCCAGCTCACCACCGGCAGGCGAAGCAAACACTGAAGCTTTCTTT. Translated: CASSPPAGEANTEAFF.

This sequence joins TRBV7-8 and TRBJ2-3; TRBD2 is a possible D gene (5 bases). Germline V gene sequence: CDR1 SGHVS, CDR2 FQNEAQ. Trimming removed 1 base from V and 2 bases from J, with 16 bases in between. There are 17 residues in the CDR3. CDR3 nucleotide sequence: TGTGCCAGCAGCTTAGGGAGCGGAGGTTATTACACAGATACGCAGTATTTT. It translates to CASSLGSGGYYTDTQYF.

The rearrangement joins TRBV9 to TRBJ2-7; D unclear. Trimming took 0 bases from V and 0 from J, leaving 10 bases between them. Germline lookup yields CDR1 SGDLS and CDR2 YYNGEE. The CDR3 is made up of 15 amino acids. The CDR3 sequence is CASSVGQALSYEQYF. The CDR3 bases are TGTGCCAGCAGCGTAGGCCAGGCACTCTCCTACGAGCAGTACTTC.

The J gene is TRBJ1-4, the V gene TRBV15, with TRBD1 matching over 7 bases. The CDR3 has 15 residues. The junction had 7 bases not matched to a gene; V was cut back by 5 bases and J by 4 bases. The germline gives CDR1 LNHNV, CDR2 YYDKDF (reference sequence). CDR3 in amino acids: CATSSTRGVNEKLFF. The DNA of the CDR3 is TGTGCCACCAGCTCCACCAGGGGGGTTAATGAAAAACTGTTTTTT.

In nucleotides, the CDR3 is TGCAGCGTGGGGACAGGGGGGTACGAGCAGTACTTC. It yields the protein CSVGTGGYEQYF. This rearrangement joins TRBV29-1 to TRBJ2-7, with 11 bases that match TRBD1. CDR3 length equals 12 residues. CDR1 and CDR2 (germline): SQVTM, ANQGSEA. V was pared by 6 bases and J by 4 bases, with 2 bases of the junction left unmatched.

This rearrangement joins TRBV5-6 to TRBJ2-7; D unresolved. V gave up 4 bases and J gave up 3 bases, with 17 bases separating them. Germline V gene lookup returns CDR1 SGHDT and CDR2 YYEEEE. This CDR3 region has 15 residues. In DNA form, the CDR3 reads TGTGCCAGCAGCAGTCTGGGTGGGCGCAGCTACGAGCAGTACTTC. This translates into CASSSLGGRSYEQYF.

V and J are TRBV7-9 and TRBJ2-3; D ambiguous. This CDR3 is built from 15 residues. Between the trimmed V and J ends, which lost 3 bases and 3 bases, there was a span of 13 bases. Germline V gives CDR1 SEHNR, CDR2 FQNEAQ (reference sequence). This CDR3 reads CASSFYYMRTDTQYF. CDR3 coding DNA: TGTGCCAGCAGCTTCTACTATATGAGGACAGATACGCAGTATTTT.

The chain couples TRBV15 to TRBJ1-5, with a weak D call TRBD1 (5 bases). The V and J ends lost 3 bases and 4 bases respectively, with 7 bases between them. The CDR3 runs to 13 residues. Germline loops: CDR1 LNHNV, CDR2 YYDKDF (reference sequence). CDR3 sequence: CATSRTENQPQHF. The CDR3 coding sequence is TGTGCCACCAGCAGGACAGAAAATCAGCCCCAGCATTTT. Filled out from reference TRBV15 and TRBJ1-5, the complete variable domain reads DAMVIQNPRYQVTQFGKPVTLSCSQTLNHNVMYWYQQKSSQAPKLLFHYYDKDFNNEADTPDNFQSRRPNTSFCFLDIRSPGLGDTAMYLCATSRTENQPQHFGDGTRLSIL.

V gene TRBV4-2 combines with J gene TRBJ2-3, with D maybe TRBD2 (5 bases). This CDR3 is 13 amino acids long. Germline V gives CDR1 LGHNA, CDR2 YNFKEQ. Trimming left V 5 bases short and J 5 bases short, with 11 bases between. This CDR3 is CASSLEDLDTQYF. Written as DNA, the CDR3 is TGTGCCAGCAGCTTGGAGGACCTAGATACGCAGTATTTT.

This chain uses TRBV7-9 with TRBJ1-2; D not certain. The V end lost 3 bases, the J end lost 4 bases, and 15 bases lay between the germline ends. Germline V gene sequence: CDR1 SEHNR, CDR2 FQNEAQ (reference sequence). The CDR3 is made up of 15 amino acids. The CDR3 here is CASSLYPGYSYGYTF. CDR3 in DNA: TGTGCCAGCAGCTTGTATCCAGGCTACTCCTATGGCTACACCTTC.

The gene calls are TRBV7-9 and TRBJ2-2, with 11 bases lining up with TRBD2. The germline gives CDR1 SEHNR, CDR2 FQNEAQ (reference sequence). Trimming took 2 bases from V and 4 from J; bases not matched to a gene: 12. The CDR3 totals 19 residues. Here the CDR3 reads CASSLPLAGGPPTTGELFF. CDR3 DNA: TGTGCCAGCAGCTTACCCCTAGCGGGGGGACCCCCGACCACCGGGGAGCTGTTTTTT.